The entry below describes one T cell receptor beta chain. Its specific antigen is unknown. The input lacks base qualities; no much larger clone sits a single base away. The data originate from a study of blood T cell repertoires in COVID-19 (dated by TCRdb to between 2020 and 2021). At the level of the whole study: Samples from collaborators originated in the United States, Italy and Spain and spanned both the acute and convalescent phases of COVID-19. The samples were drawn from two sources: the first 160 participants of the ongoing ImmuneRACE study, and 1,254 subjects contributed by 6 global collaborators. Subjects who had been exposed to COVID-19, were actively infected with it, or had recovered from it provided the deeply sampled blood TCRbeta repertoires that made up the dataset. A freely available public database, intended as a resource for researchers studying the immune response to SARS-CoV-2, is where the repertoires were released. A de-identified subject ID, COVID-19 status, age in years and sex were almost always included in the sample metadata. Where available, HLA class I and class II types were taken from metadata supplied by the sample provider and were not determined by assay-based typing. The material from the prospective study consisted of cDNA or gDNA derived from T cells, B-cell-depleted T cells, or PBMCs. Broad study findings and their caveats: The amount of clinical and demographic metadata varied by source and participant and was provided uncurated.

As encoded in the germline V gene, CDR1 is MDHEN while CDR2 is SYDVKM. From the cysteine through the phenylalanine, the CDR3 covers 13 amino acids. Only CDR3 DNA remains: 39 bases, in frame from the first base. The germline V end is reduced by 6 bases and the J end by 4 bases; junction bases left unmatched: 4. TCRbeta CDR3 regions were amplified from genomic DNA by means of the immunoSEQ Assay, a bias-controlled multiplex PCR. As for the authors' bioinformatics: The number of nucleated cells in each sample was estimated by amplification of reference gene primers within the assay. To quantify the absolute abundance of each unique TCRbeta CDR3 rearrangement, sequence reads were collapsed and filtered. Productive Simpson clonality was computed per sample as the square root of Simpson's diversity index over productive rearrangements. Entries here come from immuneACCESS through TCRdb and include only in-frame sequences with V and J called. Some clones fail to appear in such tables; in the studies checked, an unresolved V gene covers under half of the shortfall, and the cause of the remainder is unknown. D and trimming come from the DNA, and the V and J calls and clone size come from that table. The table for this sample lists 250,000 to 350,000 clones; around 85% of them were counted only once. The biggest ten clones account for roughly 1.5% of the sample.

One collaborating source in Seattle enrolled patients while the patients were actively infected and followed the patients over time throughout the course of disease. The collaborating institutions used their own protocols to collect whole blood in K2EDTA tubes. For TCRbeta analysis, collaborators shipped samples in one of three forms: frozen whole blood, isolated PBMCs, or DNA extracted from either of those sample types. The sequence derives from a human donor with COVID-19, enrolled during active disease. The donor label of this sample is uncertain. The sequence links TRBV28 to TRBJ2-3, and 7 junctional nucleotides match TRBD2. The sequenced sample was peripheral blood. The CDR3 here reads CASSRGGADTQYF. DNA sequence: TGTGCCAGCAGCCGCGGGGGAGCAGATACGCAGTATTTT.